These 22 T cell receptor beta chains were all obtained from the same sample, sequenced in a study of cytomegalovirus exposure and HLA in healthy donors. TCRdb keeps only in-frame clones here, not all; method: immunoSEQ multiplex PCR. The data show 150,000 to 200,000 clones, around four fifths seen once. The material sequenced was PBMCs. These receptor sequences come from a man younger than 30 in good health and CMV-seropositive.

The chain employs TRBV9 and TRBJ1-3; 7 positions match TRBD1. The CDR3 has 14 residues. In germline, CDR1 is SGDLS, CDR2 YYNGEE. V lost 3 bases, J lost 4 bases, and 4 bases stayed unmatched. The CDR3 nucleotides read TGTGCCAGCAGCGAGGGACAGTTAGGAAACACCATATATTTT. Translated, it gives CASSEGQLGNTIYF.

The J gene is TRBJ1-2, the V gene TRBV30; the D gene is possibly TRBD1 (5 bases). CDR1 and CDR2 (germline): GTSNPN, SVGIG (reference sequence). This CDR3 contains 13 residues. Trimming took 0 bases from V and 4 from J, leaving 9 bases between them. The CDR3 DNA sequence: TGTGCCTGGAGTGTACAGGCAGTCTATGGCTACACCTTC. Residues: CAWSVQAVYGYTF.

The V and J genes are TRBV15 and TRBJ2-7; TRBD2 matches at 8 bases. V was clipped by 1 base and J by 9 bases; unmatched bases: 5. Germline V CDR1 and CDR2: LNHNV, YYDKDF (reference sequence). This CDR3 is 13 amino acids long. In DNA, the CDR3 is TGTGCCACCAGCAGAGGCGGGGGGCTTGGGCAGTACTTC. Translated, it gives CATSRGGGLGQYF.

This chain links TRBV4-2 with TRBJ2-4; D possibly corresponds to TRBD1 (5 bases). CDR3 length equals 15 residues. Trimming removed 1 base at V and 1 base at J, with 8 bases between. In germline, CDR1 is LGHNA, CDR2 YNFKEQ. In DNA, the CDR3 is TGTGCCAGCAGCCAAGTGACAGACGCCAAAAACATTCAGTACTTC. Its protein product is CASSQVTDAKNIQYF.

This clone has just one count. The J gene is TRBJ1-1, the V gene TRBV9; D is possibly TRBD1 (5 bases). The CDR3 runs 16 residues. The V gene lost 0 bases and the J gene lost 5 bases, with 17 bases spanning the gap. CDR1 is SGDLS, CDR2 YYNGEE, per germline. CDR3 nucleotides: TGTGCCAGCAGCGTAGTTACCGGGAGCGGGGCGACTGAAGCTTTCTTT. This sequence encodes CASSVVTGSGATEAFF.

The V call is TRBV28, the J call TRBJ1-3; the D is unclear. Germline CDR1 MDHEN, CDR2 SYDVKM. The length of the CDR3 is 14 residues. The V gene lost 2 bases and the J gene lost 4 bases, with 9 bases spanning the gap. The CDR3 DNA is TGTGCCAGCAGTTTAAGTCAGGTCGGAAACACCATATATTTT. Translating gives CASSLSQVGNTIYF.

The chain recombines TRBV4-2 with TRBJ2-1, with D tentatively TRBD2 (5 bases). This CDR3 is built from 11 residues. V was clipped by 8 bases and J by 8 bases, with 10 bases between them. Germline V CDR1 and CDR2: LGHNA, YNFKEQ. CDR3 DNA sequence: TGTGCCAGCGGACTTAAGGATGAGCAGTTCTTC. Its translation is CASGLKDEQFF.

This clone was seen a handful of times. This chain connects TRBV6-6 to TRBJ1-5, with TRBD1 matching over 10 bases. The CDR3 is 16 amino acids. J was trimmed by 2 bases and V by 6 bases; bases with no gene match: 7. Germline V lookup: CDR1 MNHNY, CDR2 SVGAGI (reference sequence). CDR3 loop: CASRHRDRGGNQPQHF. The CDR3, as DNA: TGTGCCAGCAGGCACCGGGACAGGGGAGGCAATCAGCCCCAGCATTTT.

The chain couples TRBV28 to TRBJ2-1; 13 bases align to TRBD2. The CDR3 consists of 13 residues. CDR1 and CDR2 (germline): MDHEN, SYDVKM. The junction had 6 bases not matched to a gene; V was cut back by 11 bases and J by 8 bases. CDR3 region: CAAAGTSGDEQFF. In nucleotides, the CDR3 is TGTGCCGCGGCGGGGACTAGCGGGGATGAGCAGTTCTTC.

Only one count was recorded for this clone. The J gene is TRBJ2-7, the V gene TRBV10-3; 14 positions agree with TRBD2. This CDR3 is 13 amino acids long. V shed 8 bases, J shed 4 bases, and the junction held 1 base outside the gene matches. Germline V gene sequence: CDR1 ENHRY, CDR2 SYGVKD. The CDR3, as DNA: TGTGCCATCGGGACTAGCGGGAGTTACGAGCAGTACTTC. This translates into CAIGTSGSYEQYF.

The rearrangement links TRBV28 to TRBJ2-7; D gene uncertain. This CDR3 has 15 amino acids. Trimming cost V 1 base and J 6 bases, with 16 bases left between them. CDR1 MDHEN and CDR2 SYDVKM come from the germline V gene. The CDR3 sequence is CASSLYPLDSREQYF. DNA for the CDR3: TGTGCCAGCAGTTTATACCCCCTTGACTCACGCGAGCAGTACTTC.

The sample holds a few counts of this clone. The chain recombines TRBV18 with TRBJ2-7; 9 positions match TRBD1. Germline CDR1 and CDR2: KGHSH and LQKENI. The CDR3 runs to 17 residues. The junction had 15 bases not matched to a gene; V was cut back by 4 bases and J by 5 bases. CDR3 residues: CASSQLPGGTGINEQYF. The CDR3 bases are TGTGCCAGCTCACAACTGCCCGGTGGGACAGGGATCAACGAGCAGTACTTC.

This chain joins TRBV7-9 and TRBJ1-4; unclear D gene. CDR1 SEHNR and CDR2 FQNEAQ come from the germline V gene (reference sequence). This CDR3 is 16 amino acids long. V dropped 3 bases and J dropped 6 bases, with 17 bases sitting between them. The CDR3 bases are TGTGCCAGCAGCTTCCCATCCCGAGCCACGCATGAAAAACTGTTTTTT. Translation gives CASSFPSRATHEKLFF.

V gene TRBV27 combines with J gene TRBJ2-1; D is possibly TRBD2 (6 bases). There are 13 residues in the CDR3. CDR1 and CDR2 from the germline V gene are MNHEY and SMNVEV (reference sequence). Between the trimmed V and J ends, which lost 6 bases and 7 bases, there was a span of 13 bases. CDR3 residues: CASSSDYTNEQFF. The CDR3 DNA reads TGTGCCAGCAGCTCGGACTACACAAATGAGCAGTTCTTC.

The V and J genes are TRBV11-2 and TRBJ2-5; 7 positions agree with TRBD2. The CDR3 runs to 14 residues. V dropped 2 bases and J dropped 4; count of bases not matched to a gene: 4. Germline CDR1 reads SGHAT; CDR2 reads FQNNGV. Written as DNA, the CDR3 is TGTGCCAGCAGCTTACTAGCGGAGGGAGAGACCCAGTACTTC. It translates to CASSLLAEGETQYF.

This chain joins TRBV19 and TRBJ2-7, with D possibly being TRBD2 (5 bases). The CDR3 length is 15 residues. V lost 1 base to trimming and J lost 0 bases, with 10 bases between them. Germline-derived CDR1 and CDR2 are LNHDA and SQIVND (reference sequence). CDR3 loop: CASSIGTLTSYEQYF. The CDR3 nucleotides are TGTGCCAGTAGTATAGGGACTTTAACCTCCTACGAGCAGTACTTC.

DNA of the CDR3: TGCAGCACACCGGGAGGGGGCACAAACACTGAAGCTTTCTTT. Protein: CSTPGGGTNTEAFF. The chain has TRBV29-1 and TRBJ1-1; the match to TRBD1 covers 7 bases. Germline assignment: CDR1 SQVTM and CDR2 ANQGSEA. Trimming at V came to 8 bases and at J to 2 bases, leaving 11 bases not matched to a gene. This CDR3 is built from 14 residues.

This clone was picked up one time. The chain uses TRBV7-2 and TRBJ1-1; 11 bases line up with TRBD1. The CDR3 extends over 15 amino acids. The J segment lost 5 bases and the V segment lost 2 bases, leaving 4 bases of the junction unmatched. Germline CDR1 and CDR2: SGHTA and FQGNSA. CDR3 sequence: CASSLKDRGRTEAFF. DNA for the CDR3: TGTGCCAGCAGCTTAAAGGACAGGGGGCGAACTGAAGCTTTCTTT. Complete variable domain (other parts from reference TRBV7-2 and TRBJ1-1): GAGVSQSPSNKVTEKGKDVELRCDPISGHTALYWYRQSLGQGLEFLIYFQGNSAPDKSGLPSDRFSAERTGGSVSTLTIQRTQQEDSAVYLCASSLKDRGRTEAFFGQGTRLTVV.

The genes are TRBV30 and TRBJ2-7, with TRBD1 matching over 10 bases. This CDR3 is built from 15 residues. Losses at the gene ends were 2 bases for V and 2 bases for J; bases not matched to a gene: 6. The germline gives CDR1 GTSNPN, CDR2 SVGIG (reference sequence). As DNA, the CDR3 is TGTGCCTGGAGTTCATCGACAGGGGGCCCCTACGAGCAGTACTTC. Protein sequence: CAWSSSTGGPYEQYF.

The rearrangement joins TRBV23-1 to TRBJ2-3; a weak D match, TRBD1 (5 bases). TRBV23-1 is labeled an ORF, and its function is uncertain. V was trimmed by 0 bases and J by 7 bases, leaving 26 bases between them. The CDR3 loop spans 19 amino acids. The CDR3, as DNA: TGCGCCAGCAGTCAATCGAAAATAGGGGCGATTCTCCCCTCCAATACGCAGTATTTT. It encodes CASSQSKIGAILPSNTQYF.

DNA for the CDR3: TGTGCCAGCAGCCCCAAGGGGGGCAATCAGCCCCAGCATTTT. Translation gives CASSPKGGNQPQHF. The rearrangement uses TRBV7-9 and TRBJ1-5; TRBD1 might be the D (6 bases). The CDR3 loop spans 14 amino acids. Germline CDR1 is SEHNR and CDR2 is FQNEAQ (reference sequence). The germline V and J ends were trimmed by 5 bases and 2 bases, with 10 bases remaining between them.

The J gene is TRBJ1-3, the V gene TRBV9; D is unclear. This CDR3 has 16 amino acids. V shed 0 bases and J shed 4 bases, with 14 bases lying between them. The germline V gene has CDR1 SGDLS and CDR2 YYNGEE. CDR3 in DNA: TGTGCCAGCAGCGTAGTTGGCGGCTCCACCGGAAACACCATATATTTT. Protein product: CASSVVGGSTGNTIYF.